This T cell receptor (beta chain) came from a study of response to subunit inactivated influenza vaccine. V lost 0 bases, J lost 3 bases, and 6 bases lay in between. The CDR3 consists of 14 residues. TCRdb processed the RT-PCR reads anew with MiXCR; each CDR3 protein has one entry. The table shows 530,000 or so distinct CDR3 sequences, with roughly 15% occurring only once. A few counts support this clonotype. Sequencing was performed on PBMCs from blood, taken 11 to 12 days after vaccination. The chain joins TRBV12-3 or TRBV12-4 to TRBJ1-5, with D perhaps matching TRBD1 (5 bases). This TCR was sampled from a middle-aged man who received an inactivated influenza vaccine. CDR3 sequence reads: CASSLAGLNQPQHF. The CDR3 DNA is TGTGCCAGCAGTTTAGCGGGGCTCAATCAGCCCCAGCATTTT.